What follows is one TCR beta chain and its context. Its antigen is currently unknown. The authors made TCR beta libraries by quantitative 5'-RACE with molecular barcodes. TCRdb passed the 5' RACE reads through MiXCR, listing each CDR3 protein once. The sample consists of hundreds of thousands of distinct CDR3 sequences, 26% of them appearing once. The data were obtained in a study of CD8 T cells in ankylosing spondylitis. Study-wide findings and caveats: Researchers reportedly found disease-linked clones significantly enriched in matched ankylosing spondylitis synovial fluid. Relatively scarce in peripheral blood, disease-linked clones were CD8+. Before this, some motif variants had been reported in reactive arthritis synovial fluid and blood. What seemed typical of ankylosing spondylitis blood was a TCR beta motif built from eight highly homologous variants.

The CDR3 runs 14 residues. V was pared by 2 bases and J by 4 bases, with 11 bases between. CDR1 is SGHTA, CDR2 FQGNSA, per germline. The sequenced material came from blood, either unsorted or a sorted T cell fraction (not recorded which). The chain uses TRBV7-2 and TRBJ2-5; perhaps D is TRBD1 or TRBD2 (5 bases each). The receptor's source is a male donor with ankylosing spondylitis. The CDR3 sequence is CASSLRAGGETQYF. The CDR3 DNA follows: TGTGCCAGCAGCTTACGAGCTGGGGGAGAGACCCAGTACTTC.